This TCR beta chain was captured in a study of T cell responses to AZD1222 COVID-19 vaccine. V was trimmed by 2 bases and J by 2 bases, leaving 7 bases between them. Germline V CDR1 and CDR2: GTSNPN, SVGIG (reference sequence). The CDR3 spans 13 residues. TCRdb keeps only in-frame clones here, not all; method: immunoSEQ multiplex PCR. The sample includes roughly 170,000 clones, around 90% of them seen just once. The sample holds a few counts of this clone. Additional DNA sequences in this sample encode the identical CDR3. The TCR was taken from an adult in good health. The genes are TRBV30 and TRBJ1-3; D gene uncertain. Material: peripheral blood, obtained on day 0 of AZD1222 vaccination. The CDR3 protein is CAWSSGPGNTIYF. In nucleotides, the CDR3 is TGTGCCTGGAGTTCAGGCCCTGGAAACACCATATATTTT.